These 8 T cell receptor beta chains were sequenced from one sample in a study of OX40 agonist ivuxolimab in advanced cancers. Clones were read by immunoSEQ multiplex PCR, and TCRdb kept only the in-frame ones, dropping some. The repertoire holds 55,000 to 70,000 clones, with over 75% as singletons. The material sequenced was CD4+ or CD8+ T cells sorted from blood, taken in a trial of the OX40 agonist ivuxolimab. Receptor source: an adult with an advanced solid tumor such as melanoma, head and neck, liver or kidney cancer.

This chain uses TRBV7-9 with TRBJ1-2; TRBD1 aligns across 10 bases. The V and J ends lost 5 bases and 4 bases, in that order; junction bases with no gene match: 7. The CDR3 is made up of 15 amino acids. Germline loops: CDR1 SEHNR, CDR2 FQNEAQ (reference sequence). DNA for the CDR3: TGTGCCAGCAGCGACCGGGACAGGGGCCTCTATGGCTACACCTTC. It encodes CASSDRDRGLYGYTF.

The chain combines TRBV28 with TRBJ2-7, with 8 nucleotides matching TRBD1. Germline assignment: CDR1 MDHEN and CDR2 SYDVKM. This CDR3 is built from 20 residues. With 3 bases clipped from V and 0 bases from J, the junction kept 19 bases outside the gene matches. CDR3 loop: CASSLRTGWGVRLLSYEQYF. The CDR3, as DNA: TGTGCCAGCAGTTTGAGGACAGGGTGGGGTGTTCGGCTCCTCTCCTACGAGCAGTACTTC.

The chain is built from TRBV11-1 and TRBJ2-2; 10 positions match TRBD2. J was trimmed by 7 bases and V by 5 bases; bases with no gene match: 10. The CDR3 length is 16 residues. Germline V lookup: CDR1 SGHAT, CDR2 FQDESV (reference sequence). CDR3 amino acids: CASSGRLAGVSGELFF. The CDR3 bases are TGTGCCAGCAGCGGACGCCTAGCGGGAGTTAGCGGGGAGCTGTTTTTT. Using reference TRBV11-1 and TRBJ2-2 for the parts outside the CDR3, the full variable domain is EAEVAQSPRYKITEKSQAVAFWCDPISGHATLYWYRQILGQGPELLVQFQDESVVDDSQLPKDRFSAERLKGVDSTLKIQPAELGDSAMYLCASSGRLAGVSGELFFGEGSRLTVL.

V and J are TRBV5-8 and TRBJ2-3; D perhaps matches TRBD2 (5 bases). In germline, CDR1 is SGHTS, CDR2 YDEGEE. The V end lost 3 bases, the J end lost 8 bases, and 19 bases lay between the germline ends. This CDR3 spans 15 amino acids. CDR3 in DNA: TGTGCCAGCAGCTATACCCCCGAGGGTCCCGGTACGCAGTATTTT. This sequence encodes CASSYTPEGPGTQYF.

A few counts support this clone. This sequence joins TRBV4-3 and TRBJ2-1, with 9 bases that match TRBD2. Germline CDR1 and CDR2: LGHNA and YSLEER. The CDR3 is 16 amino acids. J lost 8 bases, V lost 1 base, and 9 bases had no gene match. The CDR3 reads CASSQGGSSGDHEQFF. The CDR3 DNA reads TGCGCCAGCAGCCAAGGAGGATCTAGCGGGGACCATGAGCAGTTCTTC.

This chain connects TRBV27 to TRBJ2-7; TRBD2 agrees at 7 bases. Germline CDR1 is MNHEY and CDR2 is SMNVEV (reference sequence). V shed 0 bases, J shed 5 bases, and the junction held 1 base outside the gene matches. There are 13 residues in the CDR3. As DNA, the CDR3 is TGTGCCAGCAGTTTATCGGGGGGGAACGAGCAGTACTTC. Its translation is CASSLSGGNEQYF.

A single count supports this clone. The chain carries TRBV12-5 and TRBJ1-1; D unclear. The CDR3 runs to 13 residues. CDR1 is LGHNT, CDR2 FRNRAP, per germline. Deletions cut 6 bases from V and 2 bases from J, with 10 bases between. For the CDR3, the DNA is TGTGCTAGTGGCCTCAGGATAAACACTGAAGCTTTCTTT. It translates to CASGLRINTEAFF.

This clone was picked up one time. The genes are TRBV2 and TRBJ1-6; maybe TRBD1 (6 bases). The germline V gene encodes CDR1 SNHLY and CDR2 FYNNEI. The V and J ends lost 5 bases and 4 bases respectively, with 12 bases between them. The CDR3 runs 15 residues. The CDR3 DNA reads as TGTGCCAGCAGTAAGGACAGTCAGTATAATTCACCCCTCCACTTT. Its translation: CASSKDSQYNSPLHF.